The entry below describes one T cell receptor (beta chain). Antigen specificity is unknown. The use of a sample-barcoded 5' primer and a J-beta primer mix characterized a second PCR of roughly 7 to 12 cycles. TCRdb passed the 5' RACE reads through MiXCR, listing each CDR3 protein once. The table lists 1 million or so distinct CDR3 sequences, under 30% of them singletons. The CDR3 consists of 18 residues. V lost 5 bases and J 0 bases, leaving 19 bases between the germline ends. Looked up from germline, CDR1 is SGHTA and CDR2 is FQGTGA. The data originate from a study of blood T cells in healthy people across ages. Overall study findings and caveats: Leaving the PBMCs unsorted stopped any conclusive comparison of naive versus antigen-experienced cells.

The same data also contributed to another study, on T cells of mothers and their children. That source adds: Overlap in related mother-child pairs always slightly exceeded unrelated pairs, never significantly.

The TCR was taken from a girl aged 2 to 9 in good health. The specimen sequenced was blood. This chain links TRBV7-3 with TRBJ2-2, with D perhaps being TRBD1 or TRBD2 (6 bases each). CDR3: CASSPIGGLYTNTGELFF. CDR3 nucleotide sequence: TGTGCCAGCAGCCCGATTGGGGGGCTATATACGAACACCGGGGAGCTGTTTTTT. Looking up the rest from reference TRBV7-3 and TRBJ2-2 gives the full variable domain: GAGVSQTPSNKVTEKGKYVELRCDPISGHTALYWYRQSLGQGPEFLIYFQGTGAADDSGLPNDRFFAVRPEGSVSTLKIQRTERGDSAVYLCASSPIGGLYTNTGELFFGEGSRLTVL.